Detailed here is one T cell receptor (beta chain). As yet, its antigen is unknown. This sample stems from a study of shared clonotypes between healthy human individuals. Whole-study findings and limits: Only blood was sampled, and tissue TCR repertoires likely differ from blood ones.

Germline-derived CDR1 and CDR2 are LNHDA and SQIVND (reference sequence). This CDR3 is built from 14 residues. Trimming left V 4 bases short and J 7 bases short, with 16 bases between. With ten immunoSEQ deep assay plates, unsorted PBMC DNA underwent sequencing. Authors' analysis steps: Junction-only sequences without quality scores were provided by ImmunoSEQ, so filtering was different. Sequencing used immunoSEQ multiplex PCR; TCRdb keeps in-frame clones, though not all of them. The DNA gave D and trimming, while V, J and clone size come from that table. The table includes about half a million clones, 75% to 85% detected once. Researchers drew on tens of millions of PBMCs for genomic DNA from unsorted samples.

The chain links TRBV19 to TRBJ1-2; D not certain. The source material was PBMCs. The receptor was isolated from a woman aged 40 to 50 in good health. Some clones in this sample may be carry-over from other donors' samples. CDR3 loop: CASSNKPEDCGYTF. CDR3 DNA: TGTGCCAGTAGTAATAAGCCGGAGGACTGTGGCTACACCTTC.